Following are 26 T cell receptor beta chains from one sample sequenced in a study of early T cells in non-severe SARS-CoV-2 infection. TCRdb re-called the 5' RACE reads with MiXCR, one entry per CDR3 protein. The table includes around 83,000 distinct CDR3 sequences, approximately 12% detected once. The sample in question was whole blood, obtained at baseline. The receptors derive from an adult who was a healthcare worker with PCR-confirmed SARS-CoV-2 infection or an uninfected control (not recorded which).

This clonotype was seen at least ten times. The chain employs TRBV20-1 and TRBJ1-1, with D unclear. Germline CDR1 is DFQATT and CDR2 is SNEGSKA (reference sequence). Trimming stripped 0 bases from V and 0 bases from J, with 8 bases between. This CDR3 has 14 amino acids. CDR3 region: CSARDFKMNTEAFF. The CDR3 DNA reads as TGCAGTGCTAGAGATTTTAAAATGAACACTGAAGCTTTCTTT.

This clonotype has ten or more counts. The chain couples TRBV20-1 to TRBJ2-3, with 9 bases matching TRBD2. V was clipped by 0 bases and J by 4 bases; unmatched bases: 8. The CDR3 covers 16 residues. From germline, CDR1 is DFQATT and CDR2 SNEGSKA (reference sequence). In DNA form, the CDR3 reads TGCAGTGCTAGAGATGCTAGCGGGACCCGAGCAGATACGCAGTATTTT. Its translation is CSARDASGTRADTQYF.

The sample holds a few counts of this clonotype. The genes are TRBV24-1 and TRBJ2-7; D uncertain. This CDR3 contains 14 residues. Trimming left V 2 bases short and J 0 bases short, with 7 bases between. The germline gives CDR1 KGHDR, CDR2 SFDVKD. CDR3 nucleotides: TGTGCCACCAGTGATTCCGCGAGCTCCTACGAGCAGTACTTC. It is translated as CATSDSASSYEQYF.

This clonotype showed up just a few times. The chain joins TRBV19 to TRBJ2-7; weak D call: TRBD2 (7 bases). Trimming took off 5 bases at V and 5 bases at J, with 19 bases between the two ends. Per germline, CDR1 LNHDA and CDR2 SQIVND (reference sequence). The CDR3 covers 15 residues. The CDR3 here is CASSPVGGGFNEQYF. CDR3 bases: TGTGCCAGTAGTCCCGTGGGAGGGGGGTTCAACGAGCAGTACTTC.

This clonotype occurred a few times. This chain's CDR3 is CASSQYPGTDEQYF. The CDR3 coding sequence is TGCGCCAGCAGCCAGTACCCGGGGACCGACGAGCAGTACTTC. The chain has TRBV4-1 and TRBJ2-7, with D perhaps being TRBD1 or TRBD2 (5 bases each). There are 14 residues in the CDR3. Germline V gene data show CDR1 as MGHRA and CDR2 as YSYEKL. The V gene lost 3 bases and the J gene lost 5 bases, with 14 bases spanning the gap.

The V call is TRBV3-1, the J call TRBJ1-4; 7 nucleotides agree with TRBD1. The length of the CDR3 is 12 residues. The germline gives CDR1 LGHDT, CDR2 YNNKEL (reference sequence). V gave up 8 bases and J gave up 7 bases; unmatched junction bases: 4. CDR3 sequence: CASGYRGEKLFF. As DNA, the CDR3 is TGTGCCAGCGGATACAGGGGTGAAAAACTGTTTTTT.

The chain is built from TRBV1 and TRBJ1-6; the D segment call TRBD1 is taken from the table without a DNA check. TRBV1 is tagged as a pseudogene. The CDR3 has 20 amino acids. The CDR3, as DNA: TGCACCAGCAGTCAAGGGGATTGTGTCCGCTTGAGCTCCTATAATTCACCCCTCCACTTT. This sequence encodes CTSSQGDCVRLSSYNSPLHF.

This clonotype was found a few times. The genes are TRBV7-8 and TRBJ2-5, with a possible D match to TRBD2 (6 bases). Looked up from germline, CDR1 is SGHVS and CDR2 is FQNEAQ. The CDR3 contains 17 residues. Trimming shortened V by 3 bases and J by 0 bases, and 17 bases separated the two germline ends. CDR3 DNA: TGTGCCAGCAGCTTCTTAGGTGCGGGGCGGTACCAAGAGACCCAGTACTTC. Translation: CASSFLGAGRYQETQYF. Variable domain in full (rest from reference TRBV7-8 and TRBJ2-5): GAGVSQSPRYKVAKRGQDVALRCDPISGHVSLFWYQQALGQGPEFLTYFQNEAQLDKSGLPSDRFFAERPEGSVSTLKIQRTQQEDSAVYLCASSFLGAGRYQETQYFGPGTRLLVL.

V gene TRBV6-5 combines with J gene TRBJ1-6; possible D gene TRBD1, 6 bases. The CDR3 extends over 17 amino acids. V was cut by 0 bases and J by 10 bases, with 19 bases left in between. Germline V gene lookup returns CDR1 MNHEY and CDR2 SVGAGI. The CDR3 loop reads CASSYSTRGDTASPLHF. The CDR3 DNA reads TGTGCCAGCAGTTACTCGACCCGCGGGGACACTGCCTCACCCCTCCACTTT.

This clonotype has a count of ten or more. The chain has TRBV7-8 and TRBJ1-1; D is uncertain. This CDR3 has 16 residues. The ends were cut back, 1 base at V and 2 bases at J, with 14 bases in the middle. Germline loops: CDR1 SGHVS, CDR2 FQNEAQ. The CDR3: CASSLVPGRVNTEAFF. The DNA of the CDR3 is TGTGCCAGCAGCTTAGTACCGGGCAGAGTTAACACTGAAGCTTTCTTT.

This clonotype was observed a handful of times. CDR3 protein: CASSRTSGGERSYNEQFF. In DNA form, the CDR3 reads TGTGCCAGCAGCCGGACTAGCGGGGGCGAACGCTCCTACAATGAGCAGTTCTTC. The chain uses TRBV11-2 and TRBJ2-1; 13 bases map to TRBD2. Germline CDR1 and CDR2: SGHAT and FQNNGV. The CDR3 extends over 18 amino acids. The ends lost 5 bases at V and 0 bases at J; junction bases unmatched: 7.

The sample holds a few counts of this clonotype. The J gene is TRBJ2-7, the V gene TRBV2; D not resolved. CDR1 and CDR2 (germline): SNHLY, FYNNEI. This CDR3 is built from 13 residues. V lost 5 bases to trimming and J lost 0 bases, with 8 bases between them. The CDR3 protein is CASSLVGSYEQYF. CDR3 bases: TGTGCCAGCAGTCTAGTGGGCTCCTACGAGCAGTACTTC.

This clonotype was observed a handful of times. The rearrangement links TRBV28 to TRBJ2-7, with D possibly called TRBD1 or TRBD2 (5 bases each). Germline CDR1 is MDHEN and CDR2 is SYDVKM. The CDR3 length is 12 residues. V shed 3 bases and J shed 12 bases, with 15 bases lying between them. In nucleotides, the CDR3 is TGTGCCAGCAGTTTTGGGGGAATCCCAGGGTACTTC. Its protein product is CASSFGGIPGYF.

This clonotype was counted only a few times. The chain is built from TRBV5-1 and TRBJ2-5; D is unclear. Germline V CDR1 and CDR2: SGHRS, YFSETQ. The CDR3 sequence is 13 residues long. V lost 1 base and J lost 2, with 6 bases in between. The CDR3 bases are TGCGCCAGCAGCTTGAGAATACAAGAGACCCAGTACTTC. This gives the protein CASSLRIQETQYF.

This clonotype was found many times. The chain couples TRBV7-3 to TRBJ2-5, with a tentative D call TRBD1 (5 bases). This CDR3 contains 14 residues. Germline V CDR1 and CDR2: SGHTA, FQGTGA. With 4 bases removed from V and 1 base from J, the gap between germline ends came to 10 bases. The CDR3 spells CASSSSGAQETQYF. The CDR3 bases are TGTGCCAGCAGCTCCTCTGGGGCCCAAGAGACCCAGTACTTC.

Here the CDR3 reads CASSYSRVGYGYTF. The CDR3 region has the DNA TGTGCCAGCAGTTACTCCAGGGTTGGCTATGGCTACACCTTC. This chain links TRBV6-5 with TRBJ1-2, with D maybe TRBD1 (5 bases). V dropped 0 bases and J dropped 4 bases, with 9 bases sitting between them. Germline V lookup: CDR1 MNHEY, CDR2 SVGAGI. The CDR3 sequence is 14 residues long.

There are many counts of this clonotype. The chain couples TRBV7-8 to TRBJ1-1; D not resolved. The V and J ends lost 5 bases and 2 bases respectively, with 9 bases between them. This CDR3 has 13 amino acids. Per the germline V gene, CDR1 is SGHVS and CDR2 is FQNEAQ. CDR3 coding DNA: TGTGCCAGCAGCCATTCCACTAACACTGAAGCTTTCTTT. Protein sequence: CASSHSTNTEAFF. Using reference TRBV7-8 and TRBJ1-1 for the parts outside the CDR3, the full variable domain is GAGVSQSPRYKVAKRGQDVALRCDPISGHVSLFWYQQALGQGPEFLTYFQNEAQLDKSGLPSDRFFAERPEGSVSTLKIQRTQQEDSAVYLCASSHSTNTEAFFGQGTRLTVV.

This clonotype was recorded a few times. The chain uses TRBV3-1 and TRBJ1-5; D call uncertain. In germline, CDR1 is LGHDT, CDR2 YNNKEL (reference sequence). The CDR3 runs 15 residues. V was trimmed by 3 bases and J by 2 bases, leaving 11 bases between them. This CDR3 reads CASSQGVMGNQPQHF. The CDR3 region has the DNA TGTGCCAGCAGCCAGGGTGTGATGGGCAATCAGCCCCAGCATTTT.

The chain joins TRBV19 to TRBJ2-7; D is unresolved. V lost 1 base and J lost 5, with 3 bases in between. Germline CDR1 LNHDA, CDR2 SQIVND (reference sequence). CDR3 length equals 11 residues. The CDR3 DNA sequence: TGTGCCAGTAGTATAGGAAACGAGCAGTACTTC. Its translation is CASSIGNEQYF.

This chain links TRBV6-5 with TRBJ2-1, with TRBD1 matching over 7 bases. Trimming removed 6 bases from V and 0 bases from J; junction bases left unmatched: 5. From germline, CDR1 is MNHEY and CDR2 SVGAGI. The CDR3 length is 15 residues. CDR3 residues: CASSQDRVSYNEQFF. In nucleotides, the CDR3 is TGTGCCAGCAGCCAAGACAGGGTCTCCTACAATGAGCAGTTCTTC.

This clonotype was recorded a few times. J is TRBJ2-5 and V is TRBV20-1; 9 bases match TRBD2. With V trimmed by 6 bases and J by 1 base, 6 bases remained unmatched. The CDR3 contains 14 residues. Germline CDR1 reads DFQATT; CDR2 reads SNEGSKA (reference sequence). The CDR3: CSAVAGVLQETQYF. For the CDR3, the DNA is TGCAGTGCGGTAGCGGGGGTCCTCCAAGAGACCCAGTACTTC.

This clonotype was seen repeatedly, ten times or more. The chain combines TRBV7-9 with TRBJ1-2, with D possibly matching TRBD1 (5 bases). Germline V gene data show CDR1 as SEHNR and CDR2 as FQNEAQ (reference sequence). Trimming cost V 3 bases and J 7 bases, with 15 bases left between them. The CDR3 spans 14 residues. In nucleotides, the CDR3 is TGTGCCAGCAGCTTGGGGACCACCGCGAGTGGCTACACCTTC. Residues: CASSLGTTASGYTF.

Ten or more counts support this clonotype. The chain is built from TRBV12-3 or TRBV12-4 and TRBJ2-3, with a tentative D call TRBD2 (6 bases). The CDR3 is made up of 15 amino acids. V was trimmed by 7 bases and J by 10 bases, leaving 24 bases between them. The CDR3 coding sequence is TGTGCCAGCACCCCGGGAGCGGGCCACCATGGGTCGCAGTATTTT. As protein: CASTPGAGHHGSQYF.

The rearrangement links TRBV29-1 to TRBJ2-7; D ambiguous. V was cut by 7 bases and J by 0 bases, with 13 bases left in between. Germline V lookup: CDR1 SQVTM, CDR2 ANQGSEA. The length of the CDR3 is 13 residues. This CDR3 reads CSARLASSYEQYF. The CDR3, as DNA: TGCAGCGCCCGACTCGCCAGCTCCTACGAGCAGTACTTC.

This clonotype showed up just a few times. The chain joins TRBV28 to TRBJ2-3; 12 nucleotides align to TRBD1. V was pared by 5 bases and J by 6 bases, with 6 bases of the junction left unmatched. The CDR3 is 15 residues long. In germline, CDR1 is MDHEN, CDR2 SYDVKM. CDR3 region: CASSLGTGGGDTQYF. The DNA for the CDR3 is TGTGCCAGCAGTCTCGGGACAGGGGGCGGTGATACGCAGTATTTT.

V and J are TRBV6-5 and TRBJ2-3, with 9 bases aligning to TRBD2. CDR1 and CDR2 (germline): MNHEY, SVGAGI. This CDR3 comprises 19 residues. The trim removed 0 bases at V and 4 bases at J, leaving 14 bases unmatched. As DNA, the CDR3 is TGTGCCAGCAGTTACTCGGCGGGAGGGCCTGGCCGACCGGCAGATACGCAGTATTTT. Its protein is CASSYSAGGPGRPADTQYF.